The T cell receptor (beta chain) under discussion was sequenced for a study of blood T cell repertoires in COVID-19. The germline CDR1 and CDR2 sequences are SGHAT and FQNNGV. V lost 3 bases and J lost 6, with 14 bases in between. The CDR3 length is 14 residues. In the original analysis: By means of reference gene primer amplification, nucleated cell counts were estimated. The repertoire was sequenced with immunoSEQ multiplex PCR; TCRdb's copy has only in-frame clones and lacks some. V, J and clone size are taken as reported in that table, and D and trimming were inferred from the DNA itself. The repertoire holds 150,000 to 200,000 clones, with about 89% as singletons. Those enrolled, adults aged roughly 18 to 89 years, came from roughly 22 US areas. Cohort assignment relied on participant-reported clinical history. Each recovered donor of Cohort 3 presented with two negative PCRs, clearance, or symptom resolution.

The rearrangement uses TRBV11-2 and TRBJ1-2, with D unclear. Material: PBMCs or T cells enriched from blood (not recorded which). The sequence derives from a woman under 30 who had recovered from COVID-19. CDR3 amino acids: CASSFQEGVDGYTF. For the CDR3, the DNA is TGTGCCAGCAGCTTTCAAGAGGGTGTCGATGGCTACACCTTC.